The 18 T cell receptor beta chains given below trace back to one sample, sequenced in a study of graft-versus-host responses after intestinal transplantation. The table came from immunoSEQ multiplex PCR; TCRdb's copy has only in-frame clones and leaves some out. The sample consists of roughly 4,800 clones, under 75% of them appearing once. The source was PBMCs, collected around 76 weeks after intestinal transplant. All receptors derive from a human patient who received an intestinal transplant, so some T cells may come from the graft donor.

This clone has only one observation. V is TRBV20-1 and J is TRBJ2-5; D remains unclear. Germline V lookup: CDR1 DFQATT, CDR2 SNEGSKA (reference sequence). Trimming cost V 1 base and J 2 bases, with 2 bases left between them. The CDR3 is 11 residues long. The CDR3, as DNA: TGCAGTGCTAGAGCTCAAGAGACCCAGTACTTC. Translation: CSARAQETQYF.

The chain couples TRBV6-6 to TRBJ1-4; 9 bases agree with TRBD1. Germline lookup yields CDR1 MNHNY and CDR2 SVGAGI (reference sequence). V gave up 4 bases and J gave up 6 bases; unmatched junction bases: 3. The CDR3 contains 14 residues. CDR3 sequence: CASSSGTGYEKLFF. CDR3 nucleotides: TGTGCCAGCAGTTCTGGGACAGGGTATGAAAAACTGTTTTTT.

The genes are TRBV6-5 and TRBJ2-7; D not certain. The CDR3 runs to 11 residues. V was pared by 8 bases and J by 3 bases, with 8 bases between. The germline V gene has CDR1 MNHEY and CDR2 SVGAGI. The DNA for the CDR3 is TGTGCCAGCGGCCGGGTCTACGAGCAGTACTTC. Translation: CASGRVYEQYF.

The CDR3 DNA sequence: TGCGCCAGCAGGGTACAGGAATCTTATAATTCACCCCTCCACTTT. Amino acid sequence: CASRVQESYNSPLHF. The V gene is TRBV5-1, the J gene TRBJ1-6; D perhaps matches TRBD1 (5 bases). Germline V gene sequence: CDR1 SGHRS, CDR2 YFSETQ. CDR3 length equals 15 residues. Trimming pared 5 bases from V and 4 bases from J, leaving 13 bases between.

Only a few counts were recorded for this clone. The rearrangement uses TRBV14 and TRBJ1-2; the D gene is possibly TRBD1 (6 bases). Trimming took 1 base from V and 8 from J, leaving 20 bases between them. The CDR3 spans 16 residues. Germline lookup yields CDR1 SGHDN and CDR2 FVKESK. CDR3 sequence (DNA): TGTGCCAGCAGCCAAGGAAATAGATGGGCAGGGGTAGGCTACACCTTC. Protein sequence: CASSQGNRWAGVGYTF.

This clone was recorded a few times. The chain recombines TRBV5-5 with TRBJ1-4; D perhaps matches TRBD1 (5 bases). This CDR3 has 17 residues. Germline V CDR1 and CDR2: SGHKS, YYEKEE (reference sequence). The germline V and J ends were trimmed by 4 bases and 3 bases, with 19 bases remaining between them. The DNA for the CDR3 is TGTGCCAGCAGCCTCCTGGGGTTGGGGCCGGCTAATGAAAAACTGTTTTTT. Its translation: CASSLLGLGPANEKLFF. The complete variable domain, with remaining parts taken from reference TRBV5-5 and TRBJ1-4, reads DAGVTQSPTHLIKTRGQQVTLRCSPISGHKSVSWYQQVLGQGPQFIFQYYEKEERGRGNFPDRFSARQFPNYSSELNVNALLLGDSALYLCASSLLGLGPANEKLFFGSGTQLSVL.

The rearrangement uses TRBV15 and TRBJ2-2; tentative D call: TRBD1 (6 bases). Germline V gene lookup returns CDR1 LNHNV and CDR2 YYDKDF (reference sequence). V was trimmed by 6 bases and J by 4 bases, leaving 15 bases between them. CDR3 length: 15 residues. Here the CDR3 DNA reads TGTGCCACCAGGGGGTCACAGGGAAGCACCGGGGAGCTGTTTTTT. Protein: CATRGSQGSTGELFF.

The chain combines TRBV7-6 with TRBJ2-3; TRBD2 matches at 13 bases. V dropped 5 bases and J dropped 4; count of bases not matched to a gene: 3. Germline V CDR1 and CDR2: SGHVS, FNYEAQ. CDR3 length: 15 amino acids. The CDR3 DNA reads as TGTGCCAGCAGCCATACTAGCGGGGGGGCAGATACGCAGTATTTT. It translates to CASSHTSGGADTQYF.

The chain uses TRBV19 and TRBJ1-2; the D is unclear. The CDR3 runs to 13 residues. Trimming cost V 2 bases and J 2 bases, with 6 bases left between them. Germline V lookup: CDR1 LNHDA, CDR2 SQIVND (reference sequence). DNA of the CDR3: TGTGCCAGTAGTATACGGCAAAACTATGGCTACACCTTC. The encoded protein is CASSIRQNYGYTF.

J is TRBJ2-6 and V is TRBV4-3; no firm D call. This CDR3 spans 17 amino acids. Germline loops: CDR1 LGHNA, CDR2 YSLEER. Trimming took off 0 bases at V and 0 bases at J, with 9 bases between the two ends. The CDR3 loop is CASSQDHGFSGANVLTF. Here the CDR3 DNA reads TGCGCCAGCAGCCAAGATCACGGGTTCTCTGGGGCCAACGTCCTGACTTTC.

The rearrangement uses TRBV4-3 and TRBJ1-1; D remains ambiguous. Germline assignment: CDR1 LGHNA and CDR2 YSLEER. The CDR3 totals 14 residues. Trimming cost V 0 bases and J 4 bases, with 9 bases left between them. The CDR3 is CASSQESGGTEAFF. The CDR3 DNA reads TGCGCCAGCAGCCAAGAGAGTGGTGGCACTGAAGCTTTCTTT.

The V gene is TRBV30, the J gene TRBJ1-6, with D possibly TRBD1 on 5 matching bases. Germline CDR1 and CDR2: GTSNPN and SVGIG (reference sequence). V shed 1 base and J shed 1 base, with 8 bases lying between them. The CDR3 is 15 residues long. CDR3 nucleotides: TGTGCCTGGAGTGAAGGGGTATCCTATAATTCACCCCTCCACTTT. It specifies CAWSEGVSYNSPLHF.

In regard to this clone: Other DNA sequences in this sample translate to the same CDR3. J is TRBJ1-4 and V is TRBV4-1; no clear D gene. V was pared by 0 bases and J by 2 bases, with 10 bases between. Germline-derived CDR1 and CDR2 are MGHRA and YSYEKL. The CDR3 sequence is 16 residues long. As DNA, the CDR3 is TGCGCCAGCAGCCAAGAAACGGGGTTCACTAATGAAAAACTGTTTTTT. Residues: CASSQETGFTNEKLFF.

J is TRBJ2-5 and V is TRBV6-8; D perhaps matches TRBD2 (6 bases). In germline, CDR1 is MNHGY, CDR2 SAAAGT. With 8 bases removed from V and 0 bases from J, the gap between germline ends came to 10 bases. This CDR3 is built from 13 residues. CDR3 sequence: CASGGTYQETQYF. The CDR3, as DNA: TGTGCCAGCGGGGGGACGTACCAAGAGACCCAGTACTTC.

Notes on this clone: The sample has other DNA sequences that encode this CDR3 too. The chain employs TRBV7-2 and TRBJ1-4; TRBD1 is a possible D gene (5 bases). Germline assignment: CDR1 SGHTA and CDR2 FQGNSA. The ends were cut back, 5 bases at V and 3 bases at J, with 19 bases in the middle. The length of the CDR3 is 17 residues. CDR3 sequence (DNA): TGTGCCAGCAGCCTCCTGGGGTTGGGGCCGGCTAATGAAAAACTGTTTTTT. Translating gives CASSLLGLGPANEKLFF.

This chain uses TRBV11-2 with TRBJ2-7; D perhaps matches TRBD2 (6 bases). Germline values: CDR1 SGHAT, CDR2 FQNNGV. The CDR3 has 14 residues. Trimming stripped 3 bases from V and 3 bases from J, with 12 bases between. In nucleotides, the CDR3 is TGTGCCAGCAGCTTGCGGGGACTGGACTACGAGCAGTACTTC. It codes for CASSLRGLDYEQYF.

The CDR3 nucleotides read TGTGCCAGCAGCTTAGCCAGGGGAGATCAGCCCCAGCATTTT. Translating gives CASSLARGDQPQHF. The chain links TRBV7-2 to TRBJ1-5; D perhaps matches TRBD1 (6 bases). CDR3 length: 14 residues. V lost 0 bases and J 5 bases, leaving 8 bases between the germline ends. Germline-derived CDR1 and CDR2 are SGHTA and FQGNSA.

This rearrangement joins TRBV4-3 to TRBJ2-7; tentative D call: TRBD1 (6 bases). Trimming shortened V by 4 bases and J by 4 bases, and 23 bases separated the two germline ends. The CDR3 contains 17 residues. Germline lookup yields CDR1 LGHNA and CDR2 YSLEER. The CDR3 reads CASSRDRTFGILYEQYF. In DNA form, the CDR3 reads TGCGCCAGCAGCCGAGACAGGACATTTGGAATTCTTTACGAGCAGTACTTC.